This T cell receptor (beta chain) is from a study of control samples from healthy donors and cancer patients. The repertoire was sequenced with immunoSEQ multiplex PCR; TCRdb's copy has only in-frame clones and lacks some. The sample has about 250,000 clones, more than 65% seen once. Germline assignment: CDR1 ENHRY and CDR2 SYGVKD. The CDR3 length is 15 residues. V was pared by 4 bases and J by 4 bases, with 8 bases of the junction left unmatched. V is TRBV10-3 and J is TRBJ2-7, with 9 nucleotides matching TRBD1. The sequence derives from a woman aged 55-70 years with lung cancer. The sample consisted of PBMCs. The CDR3 DNA reads TGTGCCATCAGTGCACGGGACAGGGCCGTTTACGAGCAGTACTTC. Its translation: CAISARDRAVYEQYF.